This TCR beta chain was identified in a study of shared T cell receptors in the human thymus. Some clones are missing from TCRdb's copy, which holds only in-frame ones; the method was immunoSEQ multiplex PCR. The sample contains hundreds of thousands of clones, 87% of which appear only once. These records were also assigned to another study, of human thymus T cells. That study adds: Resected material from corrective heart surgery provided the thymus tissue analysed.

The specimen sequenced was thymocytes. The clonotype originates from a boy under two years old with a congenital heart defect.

The CDR3 nucleotides read TGTGCCTGGAGTGCACCCCCCTCACAGGCCTCCTCTGGAAACACCATATATTTT. It translates to CAWSAPPSQASSGNTIYF. The chain carries TRBV30 and TRBJ1-3; D might be TRBD1 (5 bases). The CDR3 length is 18 residues. Germline V gene sequence: CDR1 GTSNPN, CDR2 SVGIG (reference sequence). The V end lost 1 base, the J end lost 0 bases, and 19 bases lay between the germline ends.